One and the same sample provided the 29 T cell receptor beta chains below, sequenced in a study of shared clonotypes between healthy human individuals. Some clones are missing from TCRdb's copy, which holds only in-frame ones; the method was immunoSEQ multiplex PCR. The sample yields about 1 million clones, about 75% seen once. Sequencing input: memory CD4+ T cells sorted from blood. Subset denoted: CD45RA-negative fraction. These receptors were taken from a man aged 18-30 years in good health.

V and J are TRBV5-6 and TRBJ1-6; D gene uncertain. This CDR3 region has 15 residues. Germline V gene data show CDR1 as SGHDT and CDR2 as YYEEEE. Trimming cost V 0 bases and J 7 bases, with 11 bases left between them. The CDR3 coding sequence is TGTGCCAGCAGCTTGGGTCCAGGTGAAAATTCACCCCTCCACTTT. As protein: CASSLGPGENSPLHF.

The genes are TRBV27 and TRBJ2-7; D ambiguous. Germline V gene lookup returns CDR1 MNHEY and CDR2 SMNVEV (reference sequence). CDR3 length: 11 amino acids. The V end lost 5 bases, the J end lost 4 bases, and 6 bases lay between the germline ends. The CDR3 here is CASSPKYEQYF. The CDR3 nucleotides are TGTGCCAGCAGTCCCAAGTACGAGCAGTACTTC.

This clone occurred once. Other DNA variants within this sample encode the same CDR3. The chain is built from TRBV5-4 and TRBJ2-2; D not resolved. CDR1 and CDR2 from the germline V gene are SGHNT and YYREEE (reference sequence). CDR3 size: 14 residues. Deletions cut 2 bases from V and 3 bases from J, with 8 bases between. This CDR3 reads CASSFGGYTGELFF. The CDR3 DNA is TGTGCCAGCAGCTTTGGCGGTTACACCGGGGAGCTGTTTTTT.

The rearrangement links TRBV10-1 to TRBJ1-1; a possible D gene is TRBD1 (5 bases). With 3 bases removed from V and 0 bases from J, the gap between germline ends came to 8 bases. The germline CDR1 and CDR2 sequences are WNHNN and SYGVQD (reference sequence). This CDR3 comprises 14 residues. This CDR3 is CASSDHRMNTEAFF. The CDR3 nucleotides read TGCGCCAGCAGTGACCACAGGATGAACACTGAAGCTTTCTTT.

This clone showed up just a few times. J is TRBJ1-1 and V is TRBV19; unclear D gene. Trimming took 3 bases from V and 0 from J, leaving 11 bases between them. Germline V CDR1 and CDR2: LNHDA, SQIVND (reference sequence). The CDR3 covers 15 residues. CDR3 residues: CASSMLGFMNTEAFF. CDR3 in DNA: TGTGCCAGTAGTATGCTCGGGTTCATGAACACTGAAGCTTTCTTT.

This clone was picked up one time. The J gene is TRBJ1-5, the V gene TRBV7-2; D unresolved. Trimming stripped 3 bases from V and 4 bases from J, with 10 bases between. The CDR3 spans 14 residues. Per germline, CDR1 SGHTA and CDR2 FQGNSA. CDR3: CASSFTTVNQPQHF. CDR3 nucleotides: TGTGCCAGCAGCTTTACAACAGTTAATCAGCCCCAGCATTTT.

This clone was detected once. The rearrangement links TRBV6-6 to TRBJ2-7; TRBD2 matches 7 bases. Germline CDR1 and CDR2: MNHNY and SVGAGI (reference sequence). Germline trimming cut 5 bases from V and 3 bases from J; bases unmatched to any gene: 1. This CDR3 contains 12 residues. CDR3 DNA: TGTGCCAGCAGTAGGGAGGGCTACGAGCAGTACTTC. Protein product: CASSREGYEQYF.

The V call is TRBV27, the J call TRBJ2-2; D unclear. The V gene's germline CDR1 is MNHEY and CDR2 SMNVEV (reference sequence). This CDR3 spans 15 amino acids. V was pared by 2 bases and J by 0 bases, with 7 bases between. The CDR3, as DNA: TGTGCCAGCAGTTTAGTACAGACGAACACCGGGGAGCTGTTTTTT. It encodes CASSLVQTNTGELFF.

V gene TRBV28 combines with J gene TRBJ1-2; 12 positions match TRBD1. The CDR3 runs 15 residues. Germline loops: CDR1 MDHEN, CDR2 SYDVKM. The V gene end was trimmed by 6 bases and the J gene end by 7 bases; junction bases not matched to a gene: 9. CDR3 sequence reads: CASSPFPGQGAGYTF. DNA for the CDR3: TGTGCCAGCAGCCCTTTCCCGGGACAGGGGGCTGGCTACACCTTC.

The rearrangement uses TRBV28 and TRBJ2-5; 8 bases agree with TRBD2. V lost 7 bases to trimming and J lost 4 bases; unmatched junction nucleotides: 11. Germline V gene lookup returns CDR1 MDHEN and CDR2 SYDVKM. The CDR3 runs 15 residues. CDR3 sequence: CASIWSGGRTETQYF. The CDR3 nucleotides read TGTGCCAGCATCTGGTCGGGGGGGCGAACAGAGACCCAGTACTTC.

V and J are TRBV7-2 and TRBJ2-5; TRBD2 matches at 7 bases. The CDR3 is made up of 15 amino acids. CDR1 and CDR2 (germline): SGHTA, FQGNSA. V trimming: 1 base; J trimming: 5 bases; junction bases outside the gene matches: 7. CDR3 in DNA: TGTGCCAGCAGCTTAGGGCTAGCGGCGGGGGAGACCCAGTACTTC. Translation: CASSLGLAAGETQYF. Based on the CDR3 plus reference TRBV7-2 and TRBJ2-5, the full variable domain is GAGVSQSPSNKVTEKGKDVELRCDPISGHTALYWYRQSLGQGLEFLIYFQGNSAPDKSGLPSDRFSAERTGGSVSTLTIQRTQQEDSAVYLCASSLGLAAGETQYFGPGTRLLVL.

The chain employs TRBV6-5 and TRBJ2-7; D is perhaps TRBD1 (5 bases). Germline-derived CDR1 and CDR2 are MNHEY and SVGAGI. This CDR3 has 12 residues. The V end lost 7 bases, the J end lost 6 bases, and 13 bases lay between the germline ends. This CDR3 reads CASMGRVGEQYF. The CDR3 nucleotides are TGTGCCAGCATGGGCAGGGTAGGCGAGCAGTACTTC.

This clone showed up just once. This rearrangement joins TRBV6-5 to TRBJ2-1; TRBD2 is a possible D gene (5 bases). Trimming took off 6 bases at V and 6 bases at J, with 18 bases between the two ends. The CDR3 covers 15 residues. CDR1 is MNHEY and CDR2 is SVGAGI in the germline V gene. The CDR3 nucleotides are TGTGCCAGCAGCCCAACCCCCCGAGGGCGCAATGAGCAGTTCTTC. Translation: CASSPTPRGRNEQFF.

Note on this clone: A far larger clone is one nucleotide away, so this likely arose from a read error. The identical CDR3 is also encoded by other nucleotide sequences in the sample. CDR3 DNA sequence: TGTGCCAGCAGTTCTGGACAGGGCTACGAGCAGTACTTC. Its translation: CASSSGQGYEQYF. The chain recombines TRBV28 with TRBJ2-7; 8 bases align to TRBD1. The CDR3 runs to 13 residues. Trimming cost V 4 bases and J 3 bases; bases outside gene matches: 2. The germline V gene encodes CDR1 MDHEN and CDR2 SYDVKM.

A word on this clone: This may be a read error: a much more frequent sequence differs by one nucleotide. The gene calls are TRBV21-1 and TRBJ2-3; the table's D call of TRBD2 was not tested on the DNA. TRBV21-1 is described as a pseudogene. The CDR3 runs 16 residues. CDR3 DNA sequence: TGTGCCAGCAGCAAGGGTCTAGCGGAGGGTGCAGATACGCAGTATTTT. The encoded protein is CASSKGLAEGADTQYF.

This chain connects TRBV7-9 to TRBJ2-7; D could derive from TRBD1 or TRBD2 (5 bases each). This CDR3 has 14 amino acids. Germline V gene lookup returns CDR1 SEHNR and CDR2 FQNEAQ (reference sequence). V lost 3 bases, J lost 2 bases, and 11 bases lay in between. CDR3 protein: CASSFSDRAYEQYF. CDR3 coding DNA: TGTGCCAGCAGCTTTAGCGACAGAGCCTACGAGCAGTACTTC.

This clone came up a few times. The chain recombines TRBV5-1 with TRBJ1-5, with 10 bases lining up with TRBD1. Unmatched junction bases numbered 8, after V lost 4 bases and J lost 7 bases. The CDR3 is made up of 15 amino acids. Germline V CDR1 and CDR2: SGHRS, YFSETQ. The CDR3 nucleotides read TGCGCCAGCAGCCCGGGACAGGGGATGCGGCAGCCCCAGCATTTT. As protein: CASSPGQGMRQPQHF. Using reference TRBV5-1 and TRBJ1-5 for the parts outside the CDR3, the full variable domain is KAGVTQTPRYLIKTRGQQVTLSCSPISGHRSVSWYQQTPGQGLQFLFEYFSETQRNKGNFPGRFSGRQFSNSRSEMNVSTLELGDSALYLCASSPGQGMRQPQHFGDGTRLSIL.

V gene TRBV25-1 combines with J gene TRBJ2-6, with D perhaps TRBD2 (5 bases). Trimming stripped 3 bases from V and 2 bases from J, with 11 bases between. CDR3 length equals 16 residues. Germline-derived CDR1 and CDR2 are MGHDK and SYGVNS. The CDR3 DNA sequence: TGTGCCAGCAGTGATTCGGGGAAGCCTGGGGCCAACGTCCTGACTTTC. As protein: CASSDSGKPGANVLTF.

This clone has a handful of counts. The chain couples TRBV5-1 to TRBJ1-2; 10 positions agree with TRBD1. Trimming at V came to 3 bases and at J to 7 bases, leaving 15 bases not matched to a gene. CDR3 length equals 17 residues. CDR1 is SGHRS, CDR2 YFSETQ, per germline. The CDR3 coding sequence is TGCGCCAGCAGCTGGTCCGGGACAGGGGTATCTATGGCTGGCTACACCTTC. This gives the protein CASSWSGTGVSMAGYTF.

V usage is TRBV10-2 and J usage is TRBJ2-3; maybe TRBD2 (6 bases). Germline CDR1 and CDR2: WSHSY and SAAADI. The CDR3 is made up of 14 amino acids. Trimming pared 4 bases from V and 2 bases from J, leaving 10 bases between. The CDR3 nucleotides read TGCGCCAGCAGTGGCAGCGGGCCCACAGATACGCAGTATTTT. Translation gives CASSGSGPTDTQYF.

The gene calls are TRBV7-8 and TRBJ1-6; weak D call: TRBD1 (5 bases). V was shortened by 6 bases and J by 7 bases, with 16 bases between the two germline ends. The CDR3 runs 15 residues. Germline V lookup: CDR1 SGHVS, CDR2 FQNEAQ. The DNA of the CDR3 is TGTGCCAGCAGAAAGGCCAGGGTTGACAATTCACCCCTCCACTTT. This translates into CASRKARVDNSPLHF. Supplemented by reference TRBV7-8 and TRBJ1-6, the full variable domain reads GAGVSQSPRYKVAKRGQDVALRCDPISGHVSLFWYQQALGQGPEFLTYFQNEAQLDKSGLPSDRFFAERPEGSVSTLKIQRTQQEDSAVYLCASRKARVDNSPLHFGNGTRLTVT.

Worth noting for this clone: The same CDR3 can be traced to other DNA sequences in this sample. In DNA, the CDR3 is TGTGCCAGTAGTATCGGCGGCGGAGCATACGAGCAGTACTTC. The encoded protein is CASSIGGGAYEQYF. The V gene is TRBV19, the J gene TRBJ2-7; no firm D call. The CDR3 sequence is 14 residues long. With 3 bases removed from V and 4 bases from J, the gap between germline ends came to 13 bases. In germline, CDR1 is LNHDA, CDR2 SQIVND (reference sequence).

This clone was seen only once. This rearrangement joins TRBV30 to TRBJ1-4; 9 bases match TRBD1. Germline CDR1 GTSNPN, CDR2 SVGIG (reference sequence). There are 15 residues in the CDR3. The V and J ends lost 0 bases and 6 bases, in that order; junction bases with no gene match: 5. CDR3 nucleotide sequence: TGTGCCTGGAGTGTACAGGGGGCTGGCTATGAAAAACTGTTTTTT. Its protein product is CAWSVQGAGYEKLFF.

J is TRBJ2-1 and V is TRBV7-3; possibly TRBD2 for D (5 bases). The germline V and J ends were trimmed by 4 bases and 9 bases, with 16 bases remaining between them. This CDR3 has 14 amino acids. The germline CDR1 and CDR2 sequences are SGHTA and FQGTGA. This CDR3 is CASSSSPGITEQFF. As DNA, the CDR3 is TGTGCCAGCAGCTCATCCCCGGGGATCACTGAGCAGTTCTTC.

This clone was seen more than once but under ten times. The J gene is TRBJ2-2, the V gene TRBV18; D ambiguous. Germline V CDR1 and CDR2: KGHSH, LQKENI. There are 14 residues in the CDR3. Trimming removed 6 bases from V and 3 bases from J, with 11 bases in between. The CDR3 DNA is TGTGCCAGCTCCGCTTGGTCGGACACCGGGGAGCTGTTTTTT. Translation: CASSAWSDTGELFF.

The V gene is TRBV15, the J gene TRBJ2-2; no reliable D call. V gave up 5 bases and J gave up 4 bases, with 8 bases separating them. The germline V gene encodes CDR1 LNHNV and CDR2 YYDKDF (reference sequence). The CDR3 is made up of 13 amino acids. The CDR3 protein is CATSAKLTGELFF. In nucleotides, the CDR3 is TGTGCCACCAGCGCTAAACTCACCGGGGAGCTGTTTTTT.

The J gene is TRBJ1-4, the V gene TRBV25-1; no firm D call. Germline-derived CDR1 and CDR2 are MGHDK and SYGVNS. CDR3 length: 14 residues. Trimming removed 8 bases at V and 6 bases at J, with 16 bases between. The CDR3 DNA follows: TGTGCCAGCTCTCCAGTCGGGCCTTATGAAAAACTGTTTTTT. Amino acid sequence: CASSPVGPYEKLFF.

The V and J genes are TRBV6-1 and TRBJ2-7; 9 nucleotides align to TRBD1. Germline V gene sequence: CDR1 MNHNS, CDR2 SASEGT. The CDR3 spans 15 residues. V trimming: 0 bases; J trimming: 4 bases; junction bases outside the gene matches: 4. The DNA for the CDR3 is TGTGCCAGCAGTGAAGCTGGGACAGGGAAGTACGAGCAGTACTTC. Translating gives CASSEAGTGKYEQYF.

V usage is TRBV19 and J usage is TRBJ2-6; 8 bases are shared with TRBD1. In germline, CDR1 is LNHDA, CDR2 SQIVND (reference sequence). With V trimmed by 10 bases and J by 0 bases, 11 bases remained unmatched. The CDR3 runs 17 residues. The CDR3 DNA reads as TGTGCCACCCGAAGACAGGGGAAAATCTCTGGGGCCAACGTCCTGACTTTC. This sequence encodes CATRRQGKISGANVLTF.